The sequence of this T cell receptor (beta chain) was determined in a study of regulatory T cells in long-lasting Graves disease. With iRepertoire HTBI primers and Arm-PCR of CDR3 regions, TCR beta libraries were built. TCRdb redid the calling of the multiplex PCR reads with MiXCR, one entry per CDR3 protein. The sample yields about 290,000 distinct CDR3 sequences, around 23% seen once. Time point here: persistent/refractory GD, antithyroid drugs over 5 years with positive TRAb. PBMCs provided the RNA from which the TCR library was made. Remarks on this clonotype: The antigen remains unidentified.

The V and J ends lost 0 bases and 7 bases, in that order; junction bases with no gene match: 5. Germline assignment: CDR1 SGHRS and CDR2 YFSETQ. This CDR3 has 15 amino acids. Study-level points and caveats: Patients with persistent Graves' had lower TCR diversity than newly diagnosed patients. Under persistent disease, TRBV28, TRBJ1-2 and TRBJ2-5 were used preferentially. The persistent group shared 2,500 to 3,000 public clonotypes, more than the 850 to 1,000 shared by new patients.

This clonotype was obtained from a female donor with Graves disease. The V call is TRBV5-1, the J call TRBJ2-2; 8 nucleotides line up with TRBD2. This specimen was peripheral blood mononuclear cells (PBMCs), taken when the disease was refractory, from a patient treated with antithyroid drugs. CDR3 DNA sequence: TGCGCCAGCAGCTTGGAGTTAGCGGGAAACGGGGAGCTGTTTTTT. This codes for CASSLELAGNGELFF.